A selection of T cell receptor beta chains follows, all from one sample in a study of monozygotic twins with cystic fibrosis. The method was immunoSEQ multiplex PCR; TCRdb's version includes in-frame clones alone and lacks a portion of them. The sample yields fewer than 25,000 clones, approximately 90% seen once. Material for sequencing was blood. The source is a woman in her twenties or thirties with cystic fibrosis. Each CDR3 is given with its conserved first and last residue. A D gene is named only where the DNA matches it firmly. Clone size is given for some rows only: seen once, a few or many times, or a class if the clone is expanded.

once TRBJ1-2 TRBV4-3 - TGCGCCAGCAGCCAAGAGAGATCTGCCTATGGCTACACCTTC CASSQERSAYGYTF
few TRBJ2-7 TRBV6-1 - TGTGCCAGCAGTCCTGCGTACTTC CASSPAYF
- TRBJ1-2 TRBV15 TRBD1 TGTGCCACCAGCAGAGATCTGGACAGGACCTATGGCTACACCTTC CATSRDLDRTYGYTF
- TRBJ1-3 TRBV30 - TGTGCCTGGAGTCCGAGCTCTGGAAACACCATATATTTT CAWSPSSGNTIYF
- TRBJ2-3 TRBV7-8 TRBD2 TGTGCCAGCAGCCGTAGCGGGGGGGCTGCAGATACGCAGTATTTT CASSRSGGAADTQYF
- TRBJ1-1 TRBV6-5 - TGTGCCAGCAGTTACTCCCGGGGATGGGGCACTGAAGCTTTCTTT CASSYSRGWGTEAFF
- TRBJ2-1 TRBV15 TRBD1 TGTGCCACCAGCAGACAAGACAGGGCCCCTATTTTCAATGAGCAGTTCTTC CATSRQDRAPIFNEQFF
once TRBJ2-5 TRBV7-9 - TGTGCCAGCAGCTTAGCGGGGGTGGAGGAGACCCAGTACTTC CASSLAGVEETQYF
- TRBJ2-1 TRBV9 TRBD1 TGTGCCAGCAGCCCAGGGGGCAATGAGCAGTTCTTC CASSPGGNEQFF
- TRBJ1-4 TRBV5-4 - TGTGCCAGCAGCGCCGGGACACAAGCAACTAATGAAAAACTGTTTTTT CASSAGTQATNEKLFF
- TRBJ2-2 TRBV28 TRBD2 TGTGCCAGCAGTCGCTCGGGGTCGGGGGGTCCCACCGGGGAGCTGTTTTTT CASSRSGSGGPTGELFF
- TRBJ1-2 TRBV30 TRBD1 TGTGCCTGGAGTTTGGACAGGGGATCCTATGGCTACACCTTC CAWSLDRGSYGYTF
- TRBJ2-4 TRBV15 - TGTGCCACCAGCAGAGATGGTCGCAGATCCGCAGCCAAAAACATTCAGTACTTC CATSRDGRRSAAKNIQYF
- TRBJ1-3 TRBV29-1 - TGCAGCGTTGCGGTTAGCTCTGGAAACACCATATATTTT CSVAVSSGNTIYF
- TRBJ1-2 TRBV11-2 - TGTGCCAGCAGCTTTTCAGGGGCACTCGACTACACCTTC CASSFSGALDYTF
- TRBJ2-1 TRBV5-4 TRBD2 TGTGCCAGCAGCTTGACGTTGGCGGGGGGGTACAATGAGCAGTTCTTC CASSLTLAGGYNEQFF
- TRBJ2-5 TRBV15 - TGTGCCACCAGTACAGGGAACCAAGAGACCCAGTACTTC CATSTGNQETQYF
- TRBJ2-5 TRBV6-5 - TGTGCCAGCAGTTACTCGAGAGCGGCGTACCAAGAGACCCAGTACTTC CASSYSRAAYQETQYF
- TRBJ1-5 TRBV7-9 - TGTGCCAGCAGCTTCGGGGGTCCCGGGAATCAGCCCCAGCATTTT CASSFGGPGNQPQHF
- TRBJ2-3 TRBV2 - TGTGCCAGCACCGGCGAGGGGGGCCGCCGGGATACGCAGTATTTT CASTGEGGRRDTQYF
- TRBJ1-2 TRBV6-5 TRBD1 TGTGCCAGCGCGGGACAGTACTATGGCTACACCTTC CASAGQYYGYTF
- TRBJ1-5 TRBV15 - TGTGCCACCAGCAGCCCCACCGAGGGGGGGAGGCAGCCCCAGCATTTT CATSSPTEGGRQPQHF
- TRBJ2-7 TRBV5-6 TRBD1 TGTGCCAGCAGCTTCCGACACTTGGGCAGGGGGTTCGGATACGAGCAGTACTTC CASSFRHLGRGFGYEQYF
- TRBJ2-7 TRBV29-1 - TGCAGCGTTGGCCCTTTCAGGGTTGCAGAGCAGTACTTC CSVGPFRVAEQYF
- TRBJ1-2 TRBV19 - TGTGCCAGCCGGGGCAGGACGTATGGCTACACCTTC CASRGRTYGYTF
- TRBJ1-1 TRBV19 - TGTGCCACTATAACGCCGGGTAAGGTCACTGAAGCTTTCTTT CATITPGKVTEAFF
- TRBJ2-7 TRBV7-2 - TGTGCCAGCAGCTTAGACCGGGGGAACTACGAGCAGTACTTC CASSLDRGNYEQYF
- TRBJ2-3 TRBV4-3 - TGCGCCAGCAGCCAAGATCTAGGGGGAGCAGATACGCAGTATTTT CASSQDLGGADTQYF
- TRBJ2-3 TRBV15 TRBD2 TGTGCCACCAGCAACCGACTAGCGGGGCAAGATACGCAGTATTTT CATSNRLAGQDTQYF
- TRBJ1-3 TRBV18 - TGTGCCAGCTCACCGATACAGGGAGACACCATATATTTT CASSPIQGDTIYF
- TRBJ2-3 TRBV4-3 - TGCGCCAGCAGCCAAGATACACAGGGGAGGGAGGCAGATACGCAGTATTTT CASSQDTQGREADTQYF
- TRBJ2-7 TRBV5-6 TRBD2 TGTGCCAGCAGCTTGGGAACTAGCGGGGGGATCTACGAGCAGTACTTC CASSLGTSGGIYEQYF